Below, 15 T cell receptor beta chains from the same sample are listed, as sequenced in a study of PD-L1 blockade in urothelial cancer. Described time point: pretreatment peripheral blood. Using immunoSEQ multiplex PCR, the repertoire was profiled, and TCRdb retains in-frame clones only, with some absent. The sample lists over 100,000 clones, about 88% occurring once. This sample comprised PBMCs, obtained around atezolizumab (anti-PD-L1) treatment. These receptors came from a man in his fifties or sixties with urothelial cancer.

The chain has TRBV11-2 and TRBJ2-5; 8 bases line up with TRBD1. Germline CDR1 and CDR2: SGHAT and FQNNGV. V was clipped by 2 bases and J by 5 bases; unmatched bases: 16. The CDR3 length is 18 residues. CDR3 nucleotide sequence: TGTGCCAGCAGCTTACTTAGAGGACAGGGATCTAGCGCGGAGACCCAGTACTTC. It encodes CASSLLRGQGSSAETQYF.

The chain combines TRBV6-6 with TRBJ1-5; a weak D match, TRBD1 (6 bases). V lost 6 bases to trimming and J lost 3 bases, with 12 bases between them. The CDR3 is 14 residues long. Per the germline V gene, CDR1 is MNHNY and CDR2 is SVGAGI (reference sequence). This CDR3 is CASRYRTDNQPQHF. The DNA for the CDR3 is TGTGCCAGCAGGTACCGGACAGACAATCAGCCCCAGCATTTT.

The V and J genes are TRBV21-1 and TRBJ1-1. TRBV21-1 counts as a pseudogene. CDR3 length: 15 amino acids. This CDR3 reads CASSKDSIKRTEAFF. In DNA, the CDR3 is TGTGCCAGCAGCAAAGATAGTATAAAGAGGACTGAAGCTTTCTTT.

The chain combines TRBV6-5 with TRBJ1-6; D might be TRBD1 (5 bases). CDR1 and CDR2 (germline): MNHEY, SVGAGI. This CDR3 has 16 residues. Trimming stripped 2 bases from V and 7 bases from J, with 15 bases between. In DNA, the CDR3 is TGTGCCAGCAGTTACGGCAGGGTACTTTTAAATTCACCCCTCCACTTT. Translated, it gives CASSYGRVLLNSPLHF.

The rearrangement links TRBV27 to TRBJ1-5; the D is unclear. V lost 3 bases, J lost 0 bases, and 6 bases lay in between. Germline V gene sequence: CDR1 MNHEY, CDR2 SMNVEV (reference sequence). This CDR3 is 14 amino acids long. The CDR3 nucleotides read TGTGCCAGCAGTTTTAGCGATAGCAATCAGCCCCAGCATTTT. Translation: CASSFSDSNQPQHF.

The CDR3 nucleotides read TGTGCCAGCAGCTCCCGGACATCAACTAATGAAAAACTGTTTTTT. This sequence encodes CASSSRTSTNEKLFF. The rearrangement links TRBV5-5 to TRBJ1-4; TRBD1 might be the D (5 bases). Per the germline V gene, CDR1 is SGHKS and CDR2 is YYEKEE (reference sequence). Trimming removed 3 bases from V and 0 bases from J, with 9 bases in between. The CDR3 covers 15 residues.

By frequency in the sample, this clone is medium-sized. Other DNA sequences in this specimen translate into the identical CDR3. This chain joins TRBV6-1 and TRBJ1-5, with 7 bases aligning to TRBD1. The CDR3 is 13 amino acids. Germline-derived CDR1 and CDR2 are MNHNS and SASEGT. J lost 3 bases, V lost 10 bases, and 6 bases had no gene match. CDR3 amino acids: CATKTGSNQPQHF. For the CDR3, the DNA is TGTGCCACCAAGACAGGGTCCAATCAGCCCCAGCATTTT.

The CDR3 nucleotides are TGTGCCAGCAGCCAAGCCCGCGGCACCGGGGAGCTGTTTTTT. Amino acids: CASSQARGTGELFF. V and J are TRBV4-2 and TRBJ2-2; D gene ambiguous. The CDR3 runs to 14 residues. Germline-derived CDR1 and CDR2 are LGHNA and YNFKEQ. Trimming left V 1 base short and J 4 bases short, with 7 bases between.

In this sample, this clone turned up a few times. This chain joins TRBV9 and TRBJ2-1, with 10 bases that match TRBD1. CDR3 length: 13 amino acids. The J segment lost 5 bases and the V segment lost 7 bases, leaving 3 bases of the junction unmatched. CDR1 is SGDLS and CDR2 is YYNGEE in the germline V gene. The CDR3 coding sequence is TGTGCCAGCGGGACAGGGGTGGACAATGAGCAGTTCTTC. Protein product: CASGTGVDNEQFF.

The chain carries TRBV19 and TRBJ1-4; 9 nucleotides line up with TRBD1. J lost 7 bases, V lost 3 bases, and 3 bases had no gene match. This CDR3 is built from 14 residues. Looked up from germline, CDR1 is LNHDA and CDR2 is SQIVND (reference sequence). CDR3 coding DNA: TGTGCCAGTAGTATCGGGACAGGGCCTGAAAAACTGTTTTTT. Protein sequence: CASSIGTGPEKLFF.

The gene calls are TRBV7-3 and TRBJ2-1; 7 bases are shared with TRBD2. CDR1 and CDR2 (germline): SGHTA, FQGTGA. The J segment lost 4 bases and the V segment lost 1 base, leaving 7 bases of the junction unmatched. The CDR3 sequence is 16 residues long. CDR3 residues: CASSLKQVAGYNEQFF. CDR3 sequence (DNA): TGTGCCAGCAGCTTAAAACAGGTAGCGGGTTACAATGAGCAGTTCTTC.

The rearrangement uses TRBV30 and TRBJ2-7; weak D call: TRBD2 (5 bases). In germline, CDR1 is GTSNPN, CDR2 SVGIG (reference sequence). This CDR3 has 14 residues. V was shortened by 2 bases and J by 4 bases, with 15 bases between the two germline ends. CDR3 residues: CAWSPDPRGYEQYF. Written as DNA, the CDR3 is TGTGCCTGGAGTCCCGACCCAAGAGGGTACGAGCAGTACTTC.

This chain joins TRBV5-1 and TRBJ2-1; 12 bases map to TRBD2. Germline V gene sequence: CDR1 SGHRS, CDR2 YFSETQ. Trimming took 4 bases from V and 8 from J; bases not matched to a gene: 10. This CDR3 region has 16 residues. The CDR3 region has the DNA TGCGCCAGCAGCGAGACCTCTAGCGGGAGGGGGTATGAGCAGTTCTTC. This encodes CASSETSSGRGYEQFF.

The chain carries TRBV5-6 and TRBJ2-3; the D is unclear. The CDR3 runs 13 residues. The V gene lost 3 bases and the J gene lost 6 bases, with 11 bases spanning the gap. Germline V CDR1 and CDR2: SGHDT, YYEEEE. For the CDR3, the DNA is TGTGCCAGCAGCTCTAGTTTTTGGGATACGCAGTATTTT. It translates to CASSSSFWDTQYF.

The chain links TRBV15 to TRBJ2-1; 7 nucleotides agree with TRBD2. Germline assignment: CDR1 LNHNV and CDR2 YYDKDF (reference sequence). With V trimmed by 0 bases and J by 5 bases, 4 bases remained unmatched. This CDR3 region has 15 residues. For the CDR3, the DNA is TGTGCCACCAGCAGAGAAGAGGGACTAAACAATGAGCAGTTCTTC. It translates to CATSREEGLNNEQFF. Full variable domain (missing parts from reference TRBV15 and TRBJ2-1): DAMVIQNPRYQVTQFGKPVTLSCSQTLNHNVMYWYQQKSSQAPKLLFHYYDKDFNNEADTPDNFQSRRPNTSFCFLDIRSPGLGDTAMYLCATSREEGLNNEQFFGPGTRLTVL.